This T cell receptor (beta chain) appears in the sequencing data of a study of PD-L1 blockade in urothelial cancer. Looking at the study overall: Before enrollment, 0 to 3 chemotherapy regimens had been given to patients.

This table comes from immunoSEQ multiplex PCR, and its TCRdb copy is limited to in-frame clones, with some not included. The table shows 35,000 to 45,000 clones, with 75% to 95% occurring only once. J gave up 4 bases and V 5 bases, and 13 bases lay outside the gene matches. This CDR3 contains 16 residues. Germline-derived CDR1 and CDR2 are SGDLS and YYNGEE. The receptor's source is a man between 65 and 80 years old with urothelial cancer. This material consisted of PBMCs, taken around atezolizumab (anti-PD-L1) treatment. V is TRBV9 and J is TRBJ1-2; 8 bases agree with TRBD1. The CDR3 bases are TGTGCCAGCAGTGCCTCTGGCAGGGGGCGCTTCTATGGCTACACCTTC. This sequence encodes CASSASGRGRFYGYTF.